These 23 T cell receptor beta chains share one sample of origin, sequenced in a study of blood T cell repertoires in COVID-19. The data were produced by immunoSEQ multiplex PCR, yet TCRdb's version contains in-frame clones alone and is incomplete. The sample lists 45,000 or so clones, nearly 90% occurring once. The sequencing input was peripheral blood. Source of these receptors: a man aged 70-80 years with active COVID-19.

V is TRBV2 and J is TRBJ1-1; tentatively, D is TRBD1 (5 bases). The V and J ends lost 8 bases and 0 bases respectively, with 13 bases between them. Germline CDR1 reads SNHLY; CDR2 reads FYNNEI. The CDR3 contains 14 residues. This CDR3 is CASLKGIMNTEAFF. CDR3 bases: TGTGCCAGCTTAAAGGGGATCATGAACACTGAAGCTTTCTTT.

This sequence joins TRBV2 and TRBJ2-4; perhaps TRBD1 as D (5 bases). The CDR3 contains 14 residues. Trimming pared 6 bases from V and 6 bases from J, leaving 15 bases between. CDR1 is SNHLY, CDR2 FYNNEI, per germline. DNA for the CDR3: TGTGCCAGCAGGGGATCAGGGTCTGGAAACATTCAGTACTTC. Amino acid sequence: CASRGSGSGNIQYF.

This clone was observed a single time. CDR3: CATSSADVSGGRPSREQFF. CDR3 sequence (DNA): TGTGCCACCAGTTCCGCCGATGTGAGCGGGGGCCGACCTAGTCGTGAGCAGTTCTTC. This sequence joins TRBV24-1 and TRBJ2-1, with TRBD2 matching 8 bases. With 6 bases clipped from V and 9 bases from J, the junction kept 24 bases outside the gene matches. This CDR3 has 19 amino acids. The V gene's germline CDR1 is KGHDR and CDR2 SFDVKD.

This chain connects TRBV5-1 to TRBJ2-7; 11 bases are shared with TRBD2. The V and J ends lost 3 bases and 5 bases, in that order; junction bases with no gene match: 4. Germline assignment: CDR1 SGHRS and CDR2 YFSETQ. The CDR3 totals 14 residues. The CDR3 here is CASSSTSGDHEQYF. Here the CDR3 DNA reads TGCGCCAGCAGCTCGACTAGCGGGGACCACGAGCAGTACTTC.

The CDR3 sequence is CASSSPPGGMGTDTQYF. CDR3 sequence (DNA): TGTGCCAGTAGTAGTCCCCCAGGGGGCATGGGCACAGATACGCAGTATTTT. J is TRBJ2-3 and V is TRBV19; 8 bases match TRBD1. The CDR3 is 17 amino acids. V lost 4 bases to trimming and J lost 1 base; unmatched junction nucleotides: 10. The V gene's germline CDR1 is LNHDA and CDR2 SQIVND (reference sequence).

The chain carries TRBV24-1 and TRBJ2-5; D is possibly TRBD1 (5 bases). Deletions cut 2 bases from V and 6 bases from J, with 9 bases between. From germline, CDR1 is KGHDR and CDR2 SFDVKD. The CDR3 loop spans 13 amino acids. The CDR3 nucleotides read TGTGCCACCAGTGATTCAGGGTTGCAGACCCAGTACTTC. Its protein is CATSDSGLQTQYF.

The genes are TRBV6-6 and TRBJ2-1; possibly TRBD2 for D (5 bases). V dropped 5 bases and J dropped 1 base, with 24 bases sitting between them. This CDR3 region has 19 residues. Germline assignment: CDR1 MNHNY and CDR2 SVGAGI (reference sequence). CDR3 residues: CASSPEALTIQSSYNEQFF. Here the CDR3 DNA reads TGTGCCAGCAGTCCGGAGGCCCTAACTATCCAGAGTTCCTACAATGAGCAGTTCTTC.

The genes are TRBV14 and TRBJ2-7; D is possibly TRBD1 (5 bases). V was cut by 1 base and J by 1 base, with 11 bases left in between. Looked up from germline, CDR1 is SGHDN and CDR2 is FVKESK. This CDR3 comprises 15 residues. The CDR3 sequence is CASSQGFRASYEQYF. CDR3 DNA: TGTGCCAGCAGCCAAGGGTTCAGGGCGTCCTACGAGCAGTACTTC.

The chain links TRBV5-1 to TRBJ2-3; TRBD2 agrees at 9 bases. Germline CDR1 SGHRS, CDR2 YFSETQ. The CDR3 runs 15 residues. V lost 3 bases and J lost 1; bases outside the gene matches: 3. CDR3 protein: CASSSERGGTDTQYF. CDR3 coding DNA: TGCGCCAGCAGCTCTGAGCGGGGGGGCACAGATACGCAGTATTTT.

This chain links TRBV7-3 with TRBJ2-7, with 8 bases lining up with TRBD2. The CDR3 is 15 residues long. The germline CDR1 and CDR2 sequences are SGHTA and FQGTGA. With V trimmed by 0 bases and J by 1 base, 2 bases remained unmatched. The CDR3: CASSLTSGDSYEQYF. DNA for the CDR3: TGTGCCAGCAGCTTAACTAGCGGGGATTCCTACGAGCAGTACTTC.

The rearrangement uses TRBV19 and TRBJ2-7, with D possibly TRBD2 on 5 matching bases. This CDR3 contains 14 residues. The germline CDR1 and CDR2 sequences are LNHDA and SQIVND (reference sequence). With 5 bases removed from V and 2 bases from J, the gap between germline ends came to 13 bases. CDR3 in amino acids: CASSLLAVPYEQYF. CDR3 in DNA: TGTGCCAGTAGTCTGCTAGCTGTTCCCTACGAGCAGTACTTC.

This sequence joins TRBV4-1 and TRBJ1-1; 8 nucleotides align to TRBD1. V shed 4 bases and J 5 bases; nucleotides not matched to a gene: 12. Germline V gene lookup returns CDR1 MGHRA and CDR2 YSYEKL. This CDR3 is built from 16 residues. In DNA, the CDR3 is TGCGCCAGCAGCCTTAGCACCGGGACAGGAGGGACTGAAGCTTTCTTT. Translation gives CASSLSTGTGGTEAFF.

The J gene is TRBJ2-6, the V gene TRBV10-3; 10 bases align to TRBD1. The CDR3 sequence is 17 residues long. Germline V lookup: CDR1 ENHRY, CDR2 SYGVKD. The V gene end was trimmed by 6 bases and the J gene end by 1 base; junction bases not matched to a gene: 6. This CDR3 reads CAISETGGGSGANVLTF. The CDR3 DNA is TGTGCCATCAGCGAGACAGGGGGCGGGTCTGGGGCCAACGTCCTGACTTTC.

This rearrangement joins TRBV9 to TRBJ1-5, with a possible D match to TRBD1 (6 bases). Germline-derived CDR1 and CDR2 are SGDLS and YYNGEE. Trimming removed 4 bases at V and 6 bases at J, with 26 bases between. The CDR3 covers 18 residues. CDR3 DNA: TGTGCCAGCAGCTCACATAGGGGGTCCTGGGGGATCGGTCAGCCCCAGCATTTT. Its protein is CASSSHRGSWGIGQPQHF. The full variable domain, its missing parts supplied by reference TRBV9 and TRBJ1-5, is DSGVTQTPKHLITATGQRVTLRCSPRSGDLSVYWYQQSLDQGLQFLIQYYNGEERAKGNILERFSAQQFPDLHSELNLSSLELGDSALYFCASSSHRGSWGIGQPQHFGDGTRLSIL.

This clone appeared a single time. This chain uses TRBV28 with TRBJ2-1; possibly TRBD2 for D (7 bases). The V and J ends lost 10 bases and 3 bases respectively, with 16 bases between them. Germline CDR1 reads MDHEN; CDR2 reads SYDVKM. The CDR3 runs 14 residues. CDR3 protein: CAIVKGGLYNEQFF. The CDR3 DNA reads TGTGCCATCGTCAAGGGGGGGCTCTACAATGAGCAGTTCTTC.

The J gene is TRBJ1-1, the V gene TRBV14; 12 positions agree with TRBD1. CDR3 length: 15 amino acids. V dropped 3 bases and J dropped 10; count of bases not matched to a gene: 9. Looked up from germline, CDR1 is SGHDN and CDR2 is FVKESK. This CDR3 is CASSQARDRGLRAFF. The CDR3 DNA reads as TGTGCCAGCAGCCAGGCCCGGGACAGGGGGCTAAGAGCTTTCTTT. Full variable domain (outside the CDR3, taken from reference TRBV14 and TRBJ1-1): EAGVTQFPSHSVIEKGQTVTLRCDPISGHDNLYWYRRVMGKEIKFLLHFVKESKQDESGMPNNRFLAERTGGTYSTLKVQPAELEDSGVYFCASSQARDRGLRAFFGQGTRLTVV.

The chain has TRBV19 and TRBJ1-1; D remains ambiguous. The CDR3 loop spans 14 amino acids. Per the germline V gene, CDR1 is LNHDA and CDR2 is SQIVND (reference sequence). With 7 bases removed from V and 1 base from J, the gap between germline ends came to 13 bases. The CDR3 nucleotides read TGTGCCAGTAAACACACAGCAAGGAACACTGAAGCTTTCTTT. The encoded protein is CASKHTARNTEAFF.

The CDR3 region is CASRQANQPQHF. CDR3 nucleotide sequence: TGTGCCAGCCGACAGGCTAATCAGCCCCAGCATTTT. V and J are TRBV27 and TRBJ1-5; perhaps TRBD1 as D (6 bases). V lost 8 bases and J lost 4, with 9 bases in between. Germline assignment: CDR1 MNHEY and CDR2 SMNVEV (reference sequence). There are 12 residues in the CDR3.

This chain links TRBV3-1 (or the pseudogene TRBV3-2) with TRBJ2-7; TRBD1 might be the D (5 bases). Germline CDR1 is LGHDT and CDR2 is YNNKEL (reference sequence). Between the trimmed V and J ends, which lost 0 bases and 6 bases, there was a span of 12 bases. CDR3 length equals 14 residues. CDR3 DNA: TGTGCCAGCAGCCAAGAAGGGGCATTCGCCGAGCAGTACTTC. Translating gives CASSQEGAFAEQYF.

The V gene is TRBV6-5, the J gene TRBJ2-7; 7 nucleotides align to TRBD1. Germline assignment: CDR1 MNHEY and CDR2 SVGAGI. The J segment lost 4 bases and the V segment lost 4 bases, leaving 7 bases of the junction unmatched. CDR3 size: 14 residues. DNA for the CDR3: TGTGCCAGCAGTTCCGGGAACAGGGGATACGAGCAGTACTTC. Translating it yields CASSSGNRGYEQYF.

This clone has just one count. The gene calls are TRBV4-1 and TRBJ1-4; D is unresolved. Trimming left V 2 bases short and J 4 bases short, with 11 bases between. CDR1 MGHRA and CDR2 YSYEKL come from the germline V gene. This CDR3 comprises 15 residues. Written as DNA, the CDR3 is TGCGCCAGCAGCCAATTCGGGGTCCTTAATGAAAAACTGTTTTTT. Its protein product is CASSQFGVLNEKLFF.

This chain links TRBV18 with TRBJ2-6; tentative D call: TRBD1 (6 bases). Trimming shortened V by 3 bases and J by 2 bases, and 17 bases separated the two germline ends. The length of the CDR3 is 18 residues. Germline-derived CDR1 and CDR2 are KGHSH and LQKENI. This CDR3 is CASSPPNTGRTGANVLTF. As DNA, the CDR3 is TGTGCCAGCTCACCTCCTAATACAGGGCGGACTGGGGCCAACGTCCTGACTTTC.

This rearrangement joins TRBV3-1 (or the pseudogene TRBV3-2) to TRBJ1-4; D is unresolved. Germline loops: CDR1 LGHDT, CDR2 YNNKEL (reference sequence). This CDR3 has 17 residues. Trimming took off 5 bases at V and 0 bases at J, with 16 bases between the two ends. CDR3 loop: CASSDPTKGATNEKLFF. In DNA, the CDR3 is TGTGCCAGCAGCGATCCTACGAAGGGAGCAACTAATGAAAAACTGTTTTTT.